This T cell receptor (beta chain) was sequenced during a study of T cells in Graves' hyperthyroidism and ophthalmopathy. This blood was taken when hyperthyroidism was first diagnosed, before any ophthalmopathy symptoms existed. Regions amplified from RNA transcripts were the TCR beta CDR3 regions. In the first-round RT-PCR of the TCR CDR3, the HTBI primer set was used. TCRdb processed the multiplex PCR reads anew with MiXCR; each CDR3 protein has one entry. The data show 730,000 or so distinct CDR3 sequences, approximately 18% seen once. The germline gives CDR1 LGHDT, CDR2 YNNKEL (reference sequence). This CDR3 contains 14 residues. Trimming removed 3 bases at V and 9 bases at J, with 18 bases between.

This TCR came from a woman in her forties or fifties with Graves' hyperthyroidism that later progressed to Graves' ophthalmopathy. Sequencing was done on a sample of blood. The rearrangement links TRBV3-1 to TRBJ2-7; tentative D call: TRBD1 (5 bases). The CDR3 DNA sequence: TGTGCCAGCAGCCAGGACACCGGGCCCCGAGGGCAGTACTTC. The encoded protein is CASSQDTGPRGQYF.